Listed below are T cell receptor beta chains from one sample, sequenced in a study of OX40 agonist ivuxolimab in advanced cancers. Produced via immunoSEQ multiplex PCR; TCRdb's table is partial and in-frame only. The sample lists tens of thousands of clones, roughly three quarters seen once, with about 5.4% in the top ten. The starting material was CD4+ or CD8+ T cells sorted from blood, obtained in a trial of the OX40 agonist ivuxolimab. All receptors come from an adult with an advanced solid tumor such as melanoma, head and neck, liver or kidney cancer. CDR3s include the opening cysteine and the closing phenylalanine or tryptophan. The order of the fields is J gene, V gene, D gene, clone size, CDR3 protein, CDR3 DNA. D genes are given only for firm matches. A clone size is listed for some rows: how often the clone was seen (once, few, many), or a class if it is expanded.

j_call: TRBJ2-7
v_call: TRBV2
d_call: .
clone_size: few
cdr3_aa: CASGGGSRSGYEQYF
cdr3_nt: TGTGCCAGCGGGGGAGGCAGCCGCTCGGGGTACGAGCAGTACTTC

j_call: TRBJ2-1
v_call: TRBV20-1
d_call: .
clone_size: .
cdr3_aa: CSAKTYNEQFF
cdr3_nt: TGCAGTGCTAAAACCTACAATGAGCAGTTCTTC

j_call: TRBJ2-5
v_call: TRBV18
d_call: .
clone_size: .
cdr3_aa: CASSPGGQETQYF
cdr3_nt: TGTGCCAGCTCACCAGGCGGTCAAGAGACCCAGTACTTC

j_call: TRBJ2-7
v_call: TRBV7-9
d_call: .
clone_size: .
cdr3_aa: CASSITPTYEQYF
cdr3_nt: TGTGCCAGCAGCATCACACCTACCTACGAGCAGTACTTC

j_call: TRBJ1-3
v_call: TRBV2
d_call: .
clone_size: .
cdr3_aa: CASSPDRTSGNTIYF
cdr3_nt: TGTGCCAGCAGTCCTGACAGGACGTCTGGAAACACCATATATTTT

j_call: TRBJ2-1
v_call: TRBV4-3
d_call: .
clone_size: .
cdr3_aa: CASSQDFGRYNEQFF
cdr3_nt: TGCGCCAGCAGCCAAGATTTCGGGCGATACAATGAGCAGTTCTTC

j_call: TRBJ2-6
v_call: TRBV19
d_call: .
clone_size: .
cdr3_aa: CASKVLWGANVLTF
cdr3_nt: TGTGCCAGTAAGGTTCTCTGGGGGGCCAACGTCCTGACTTTC

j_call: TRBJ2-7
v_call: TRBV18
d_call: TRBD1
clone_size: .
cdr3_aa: CASSPGTGEEEQYF
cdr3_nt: TGTGCCAGCTCACCTGGGACAGGGGAGGAAGAGCAGTACTTC

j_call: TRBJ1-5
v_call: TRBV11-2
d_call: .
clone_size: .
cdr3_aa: CASSLVGGAGQPQHF
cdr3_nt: TGTGCCAGCAGCTTAGTGGGGGGCGCAGGGCAGCCCCAGCATTTT

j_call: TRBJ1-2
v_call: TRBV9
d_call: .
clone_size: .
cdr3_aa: CASSAVARSGGYTF
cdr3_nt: TGTGCCAGCAGCGCAGTGGCCCGATCGGGGGGCTACACCTTC

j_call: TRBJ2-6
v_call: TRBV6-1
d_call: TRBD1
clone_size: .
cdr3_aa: CASSGSRDSALSGANVLTF
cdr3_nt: TGTGCCAGCAGTGGGTCCCGGGACAGCGCACTATCTGGGGCCAACGTCCTGACTTTC

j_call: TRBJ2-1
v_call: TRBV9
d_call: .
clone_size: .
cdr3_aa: CASSVNRAPNEQFF
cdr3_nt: TGTGCCAGCAGCGTAAACAGGGCCCCTAATGAGCAGTTCTTC

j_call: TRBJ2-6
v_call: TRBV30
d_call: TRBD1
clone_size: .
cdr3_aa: CAWSTGVFSGANVLTF
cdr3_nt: TGTGCCTGGAGTACAGGGGTTTTCTCTGGGGCCAACGTCCTGACTTTC

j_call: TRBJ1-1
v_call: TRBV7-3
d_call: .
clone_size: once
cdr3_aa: CASSSESGSDTEAFF
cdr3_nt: TGTGCCAGCAGCTCCGAATCAGGGAGCGACACTGAAGCTTTCTTT

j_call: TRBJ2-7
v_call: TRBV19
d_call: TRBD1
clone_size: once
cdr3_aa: CASSGTAPGEQYF
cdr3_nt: TGTGCCAGTAGCGGGACAGCTCCTGGCGAGCAGTACTTC

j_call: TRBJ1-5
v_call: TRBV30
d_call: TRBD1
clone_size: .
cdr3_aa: CAWNRGSNQPQHF
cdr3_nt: TGTGCCTGGAACAGGGGCAGCAATCAGCCCCAGCATTTT

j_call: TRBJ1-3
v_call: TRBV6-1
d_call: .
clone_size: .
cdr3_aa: CASSEASGGSWASGNTIYF
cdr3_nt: TGTGCCAGCAGTGAAGCGTCGGGAGGCTCGTGGGCGTCTGGAAACACCATATATTTT

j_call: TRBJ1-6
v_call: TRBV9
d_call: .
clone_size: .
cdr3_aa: CASSLGLWDSPLHF
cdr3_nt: TGTGCCAGCAGCCTGGGCCTTTGGGATTCACCCCTCCACTTT

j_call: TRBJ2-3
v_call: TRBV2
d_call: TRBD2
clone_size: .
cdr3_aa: CASRRTSGNGDTQYF
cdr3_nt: TGTGCCAGCAGACGGACTAGCGGGAATGGGGATACGCAGTATTTT

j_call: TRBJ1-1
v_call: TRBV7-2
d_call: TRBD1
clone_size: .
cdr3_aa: CASSLRQGAPEAFF
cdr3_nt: TGTGCCAGCAGCTTACGGCAGGGGGCGCCTGAAGCTTTCTTT

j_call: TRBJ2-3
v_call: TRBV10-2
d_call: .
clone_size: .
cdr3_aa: CASRDGLNTDTQYF
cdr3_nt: TGCGCCAGCAGGGACGGACTAAACACAGATACGCAGTATTTT

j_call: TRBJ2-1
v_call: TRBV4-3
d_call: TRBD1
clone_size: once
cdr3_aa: CASSHHRGYSYNEQFF
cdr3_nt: TGCGCCAGCAGCCACCACAGGGGGTACTCCTACAATGAGCAGTTCTTC

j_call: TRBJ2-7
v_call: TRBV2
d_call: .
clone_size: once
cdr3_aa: CASSDPGLRNEQYF
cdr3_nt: TGTGCCAGCAGTGATCCGGGTTTAAGGAACGAGCAGTACTTC

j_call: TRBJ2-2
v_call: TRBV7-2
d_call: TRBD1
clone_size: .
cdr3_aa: CASSSTLTGDKTGELFF
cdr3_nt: TGTGCCAGCAGCTCCACCTTGACAGGGGATAAGACCGGGGAGCTGTTTTTT

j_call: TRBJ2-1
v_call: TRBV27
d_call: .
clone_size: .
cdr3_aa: CASSYSDANFNEQFF
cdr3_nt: TGTGCCAGCAGTTATTCCGATGCGAACTTCAATGAGCAGTTCTTC

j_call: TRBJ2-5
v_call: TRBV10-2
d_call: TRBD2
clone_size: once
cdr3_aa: CASTIAGGAETQYF
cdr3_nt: TGCGCCAGCACCATAGCGGGGGGGGCCGAGACCCAGTACTTC

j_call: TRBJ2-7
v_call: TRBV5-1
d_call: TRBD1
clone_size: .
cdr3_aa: CASSPGQGRDEQYF
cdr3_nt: TGCGCCAGCAGCCCAGGACAGGGGAGGGACGAGCAGTACTTC

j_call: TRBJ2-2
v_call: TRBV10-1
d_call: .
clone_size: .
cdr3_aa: CASKSGNGELFF
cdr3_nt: TGCGCCAGCAAATCAGGGAATGGGGAGCTGTTTTTT

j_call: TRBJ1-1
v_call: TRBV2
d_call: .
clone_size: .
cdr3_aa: CASRGGPGSPTFF
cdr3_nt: TGTGCCAGCAGGGGGGGTCCGGGATCCCCAACTTTCTTT

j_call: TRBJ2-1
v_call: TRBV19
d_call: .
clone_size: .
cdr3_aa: CASGGRGEQFF
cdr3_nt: TGTGCCAGTGGGGGTCGGGGTGAGCAGTTCTTC

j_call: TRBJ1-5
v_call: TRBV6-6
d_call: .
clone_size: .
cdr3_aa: CASTRTGDQPQHF
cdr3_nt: TGTGCCAGCACTCGGACCGGGGATCAGCCCCAGCATTTT

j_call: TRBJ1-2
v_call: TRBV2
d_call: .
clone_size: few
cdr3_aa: CASTGQGLVNYGYTF
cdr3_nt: TGTGCCAGCACGGGGCAGGGGCTCGTTAACTATGGCTACACCTTC

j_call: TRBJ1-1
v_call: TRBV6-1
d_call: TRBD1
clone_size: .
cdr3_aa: CASSPPGGASAFF
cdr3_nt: TGTGCCAGCAGTCCCCCAGGGGGCGCGTCAGCTTTCTTT

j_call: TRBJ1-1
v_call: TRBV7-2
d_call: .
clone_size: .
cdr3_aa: CASSLALRHEAFF
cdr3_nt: TGTGCCAGCAGCTTAGCTTTAAGACATGAAGCTTTCTTT

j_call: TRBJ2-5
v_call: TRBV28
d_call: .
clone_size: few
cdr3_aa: CASRTVAGTQYF
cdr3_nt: TGTGCCAGCAGGACCGTTGCCGGGACCCAGTACTTC

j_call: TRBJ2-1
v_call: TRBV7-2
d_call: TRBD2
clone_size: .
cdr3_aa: CASSPSGGARNEQFF
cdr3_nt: TGTGCCAGCAGTCCAAGCGGGGGGGCGAGGAATGAGCAGTTCTTC

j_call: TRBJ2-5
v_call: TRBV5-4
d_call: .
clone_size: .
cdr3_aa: CASSPRGFGKTQYF
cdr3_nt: TGTGCCAGCAGCCCACGGGGTTTTGGAAAGACCCAGTACTTC

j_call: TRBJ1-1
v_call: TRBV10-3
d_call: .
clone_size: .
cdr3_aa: CAISDPGLGNTEAFF
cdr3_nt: TGTGCCATCAGTGATCCGGGCCTAGGCAACACTGAAGCTTTCTTT

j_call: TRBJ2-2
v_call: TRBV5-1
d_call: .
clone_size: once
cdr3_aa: CASSLDLNTGELFF
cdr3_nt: TGCGCCAGCAGCCTGGACCTTAACACCGGGGAGCTGTTTTTT

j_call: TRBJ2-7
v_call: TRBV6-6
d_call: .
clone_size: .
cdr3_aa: CASSLQGIGEQYF
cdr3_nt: TGTGCCAGCAGTCTACAGGGAATAGGCGAGCAGTACTTC

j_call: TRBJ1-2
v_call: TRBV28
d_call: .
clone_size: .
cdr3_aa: CASKGGASNYGYTF
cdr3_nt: TGTGCCAGCAAGGGGGGGGCGAGTAACTATGGCTACACCTTC

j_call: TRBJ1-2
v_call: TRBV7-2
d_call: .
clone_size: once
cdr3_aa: CASSLSMAPDGYTF
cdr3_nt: TGTGCCAGCAGCTTATCGATGGCCCCCGATGGCTACACCTTC

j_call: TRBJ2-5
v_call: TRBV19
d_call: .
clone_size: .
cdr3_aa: CASREGGGETQYF
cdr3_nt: TGTGCCAGTAGGGAGGGAGGTGGAGAGACCCAGTACTTC

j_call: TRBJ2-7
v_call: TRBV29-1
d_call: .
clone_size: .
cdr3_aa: CSVGQLYEQYF
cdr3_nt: TGCAGCGTTGGTCAGCTTTACGAGCAGTACTTC

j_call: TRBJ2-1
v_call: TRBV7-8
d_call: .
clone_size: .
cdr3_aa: CASSPRTDNEQFF
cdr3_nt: TGTGCCAGCAGCCCGAGGACGGACAATGAGCAGTTCTTC

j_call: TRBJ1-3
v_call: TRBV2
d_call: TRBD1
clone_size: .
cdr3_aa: CASSEARGGQGPSGNTIYF
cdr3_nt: TGTGCCAGCAGTGAAGCGCGGGGGGGACAGGGTCCCTCTGGAAACACCATATATTTT

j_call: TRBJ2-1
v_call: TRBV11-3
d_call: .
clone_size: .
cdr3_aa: CASSLYLESEQFF
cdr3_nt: TGTGCCAGCAGCTTATACCTAGAGAGTGAGCAGTTCTTC

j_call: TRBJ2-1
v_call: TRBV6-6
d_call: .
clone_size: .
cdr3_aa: CASSPPGKGSYNEQFF
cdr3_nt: TGTGCCAGCAGCCCCCCAGGGAAGGGCTCCTACAATGAGCAGTTCTTC

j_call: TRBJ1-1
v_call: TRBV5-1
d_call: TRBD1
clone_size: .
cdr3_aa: CASSLYGTEGPEAFF
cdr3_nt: TGCGCCAGCAGCTTGTACGGGACAGAGGGCCCTGAAGCTTTCTTT

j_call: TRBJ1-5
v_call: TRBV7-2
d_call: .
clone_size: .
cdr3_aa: CASSRLGQPQHF
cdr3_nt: TGTGCCAGCAGCCGACTGGGTCAGCCCCAGCATTTT

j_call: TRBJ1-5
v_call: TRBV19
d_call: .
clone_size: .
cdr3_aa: CASSLFTGGGIQPQHF
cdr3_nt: TGTGCCAGTAGCCTCTTCACGGGGGGCGGGATTCAGCCCCAGCATTTT

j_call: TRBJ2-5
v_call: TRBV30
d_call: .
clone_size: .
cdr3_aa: CAWSTGRQETQYF
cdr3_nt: TGTGCCTGGAGCACGGGACGGCAAGAGACCCAGTACTTC

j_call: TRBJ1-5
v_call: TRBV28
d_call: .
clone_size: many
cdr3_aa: CASSSRTDGAIQPQHF
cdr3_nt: TGTGCCAGCAGTTCCCGGACAGACGGGGCCATTCAGCCCCAGCATTTT

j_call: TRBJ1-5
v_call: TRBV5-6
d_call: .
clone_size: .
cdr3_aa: CASSLASGRQPQHF
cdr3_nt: TGTGCCAGCAGCTTGGCCTCGGGACGTCAGCCCCAGCATTTT

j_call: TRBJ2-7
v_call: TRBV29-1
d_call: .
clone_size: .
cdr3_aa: CSVGGGRVYEQYF
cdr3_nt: TGCAGCGTGGGAGGGGGTAGGGTTTACGAGCAGTACTTC

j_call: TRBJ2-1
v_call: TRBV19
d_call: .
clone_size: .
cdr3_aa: CASSIGGALGHNEQFF
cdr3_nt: TGTGCCAGTAGTATAGGGGGCGCTTTAGGTCACAATGAGCAGTTCTTC

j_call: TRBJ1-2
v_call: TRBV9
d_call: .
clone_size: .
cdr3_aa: CASSVPGFYGYTF
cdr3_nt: TGTGCCAGCAGCGTACCAGGGTTCTATGGCTACACCTTC

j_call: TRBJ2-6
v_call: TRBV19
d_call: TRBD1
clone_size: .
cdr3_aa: CASSRGTGGSGANVLTF
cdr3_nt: TGTGCCAGTAGTCGCGGGACAGGGGGCTCTGGGGCCAACGTCCTGACTTTC

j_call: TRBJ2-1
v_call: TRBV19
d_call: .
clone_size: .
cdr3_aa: CASGGRISYNEQFF
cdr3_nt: TGTGCCAGTGGGGGACGGATTTCCTACAATGAGCAGTTCTTC

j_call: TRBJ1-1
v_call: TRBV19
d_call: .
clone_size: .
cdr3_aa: CASSIGQMNTEAFF
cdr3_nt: TGTGCCAGTAGTATAGGACAGATGAACACTGAAGCTTTCTTT